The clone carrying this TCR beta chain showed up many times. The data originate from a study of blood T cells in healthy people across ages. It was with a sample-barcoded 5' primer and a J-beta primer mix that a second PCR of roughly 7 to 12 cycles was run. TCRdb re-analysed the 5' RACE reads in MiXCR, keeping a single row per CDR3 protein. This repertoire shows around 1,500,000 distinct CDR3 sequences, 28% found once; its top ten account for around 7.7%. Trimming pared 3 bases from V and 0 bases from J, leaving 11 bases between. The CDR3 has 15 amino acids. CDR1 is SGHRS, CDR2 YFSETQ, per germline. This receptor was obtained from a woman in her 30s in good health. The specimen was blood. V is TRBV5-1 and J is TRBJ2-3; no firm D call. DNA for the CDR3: TGCGCCAGCAGCTCTGGCGGTCTAAGCACAGATACGCAGTATTTT. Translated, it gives CASSSGGLSTDTQYF.